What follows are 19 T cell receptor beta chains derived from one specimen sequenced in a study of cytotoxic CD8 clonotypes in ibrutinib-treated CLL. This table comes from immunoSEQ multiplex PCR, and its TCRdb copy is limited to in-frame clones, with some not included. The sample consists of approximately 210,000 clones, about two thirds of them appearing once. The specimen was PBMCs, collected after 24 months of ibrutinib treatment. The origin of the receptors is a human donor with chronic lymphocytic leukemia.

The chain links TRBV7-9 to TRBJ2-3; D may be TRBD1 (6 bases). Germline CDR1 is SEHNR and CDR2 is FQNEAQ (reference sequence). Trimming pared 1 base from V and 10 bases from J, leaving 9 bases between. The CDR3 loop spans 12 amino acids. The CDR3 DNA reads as TGTGCCAGCAGCTTAGGACAGGCGCCGCAGTATTTT. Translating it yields CASSLGQAPQYF.

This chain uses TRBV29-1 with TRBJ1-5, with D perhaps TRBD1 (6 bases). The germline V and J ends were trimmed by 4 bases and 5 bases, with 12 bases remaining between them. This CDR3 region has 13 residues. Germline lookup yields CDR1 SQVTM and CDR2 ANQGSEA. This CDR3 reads CSVARGNDQPQHF. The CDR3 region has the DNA TGCAGCGTTGCGAGGGGGAACGATCAGCCCCAGCATTTT.

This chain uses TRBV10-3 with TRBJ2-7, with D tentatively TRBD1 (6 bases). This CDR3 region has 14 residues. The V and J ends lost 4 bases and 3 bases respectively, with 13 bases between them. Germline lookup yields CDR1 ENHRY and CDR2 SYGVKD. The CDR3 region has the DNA TGTGCCATCAGTGGGGGCAGGGACAACTACGAGCAGTACTTC. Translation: CAISGGRDNYEQYF.

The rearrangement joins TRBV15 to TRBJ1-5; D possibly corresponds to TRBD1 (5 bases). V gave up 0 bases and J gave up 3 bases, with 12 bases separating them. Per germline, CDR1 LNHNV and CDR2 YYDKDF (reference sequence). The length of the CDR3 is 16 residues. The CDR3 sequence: CATSRDQGTYNQPQHF. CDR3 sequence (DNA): TGTGCCACCAGCAGAGATCAGGGAACCTACAATCAGCCCCAGCATTTT.

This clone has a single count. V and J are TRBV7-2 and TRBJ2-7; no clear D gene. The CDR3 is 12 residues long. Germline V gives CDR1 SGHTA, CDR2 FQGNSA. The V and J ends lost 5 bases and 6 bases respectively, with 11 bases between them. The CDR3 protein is CASSPTPIEQYF. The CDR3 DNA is TGTGCCAGCAGCCCGACTCCGATCGAGCAGTACTTC.

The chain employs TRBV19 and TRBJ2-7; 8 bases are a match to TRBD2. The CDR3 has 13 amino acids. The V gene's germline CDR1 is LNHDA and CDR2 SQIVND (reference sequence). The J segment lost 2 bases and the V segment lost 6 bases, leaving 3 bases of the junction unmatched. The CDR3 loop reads CASRGLGAYEQYF. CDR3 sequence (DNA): TGTGCCAGTAGGGGACTAGGCGCCTACGAGCAGTACTTC.

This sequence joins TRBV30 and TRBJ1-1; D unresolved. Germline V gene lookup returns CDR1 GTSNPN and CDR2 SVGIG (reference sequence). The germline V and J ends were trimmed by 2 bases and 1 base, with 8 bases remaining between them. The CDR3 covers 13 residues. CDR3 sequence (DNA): TGTGCCTGGAGTCGAACAGAGAACACTGAAGCTTTCTTT. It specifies CAWSRTENTEAFF.

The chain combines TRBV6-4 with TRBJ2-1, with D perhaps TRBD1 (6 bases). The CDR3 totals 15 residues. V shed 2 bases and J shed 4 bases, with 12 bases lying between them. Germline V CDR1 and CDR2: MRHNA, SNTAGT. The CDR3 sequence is CASSDRRGQYNEQFF. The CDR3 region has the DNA TGTGCCAGCAGTGACCGACGGGGACAATACAATGAGCAGTTCTTC.

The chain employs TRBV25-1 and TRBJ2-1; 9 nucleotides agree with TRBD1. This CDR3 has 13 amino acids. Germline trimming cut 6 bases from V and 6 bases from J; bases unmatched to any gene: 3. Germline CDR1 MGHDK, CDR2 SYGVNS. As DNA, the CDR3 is TGTGCCAGCAGACTGACAGGGGGCAATGAGCAGTTCTTC. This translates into CASRLTGGNEQFF.

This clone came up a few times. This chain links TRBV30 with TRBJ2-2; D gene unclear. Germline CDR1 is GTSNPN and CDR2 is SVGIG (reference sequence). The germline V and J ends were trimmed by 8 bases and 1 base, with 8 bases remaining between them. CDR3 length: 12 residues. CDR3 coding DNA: TGTGCCGGAGCAGAGAACACCGGGGAGCTGTTTTTT. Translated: CAGAENTGELFF.

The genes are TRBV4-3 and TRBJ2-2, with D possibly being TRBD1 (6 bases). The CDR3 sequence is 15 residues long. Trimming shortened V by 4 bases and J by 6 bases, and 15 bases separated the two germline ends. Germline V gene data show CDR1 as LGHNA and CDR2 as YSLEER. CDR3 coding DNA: TGCGCCAGCAGCCCCCAGGGGCTAGCAGCCGGGGAGCTGTTTTTT. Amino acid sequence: CASSPQGLAAGELFF.

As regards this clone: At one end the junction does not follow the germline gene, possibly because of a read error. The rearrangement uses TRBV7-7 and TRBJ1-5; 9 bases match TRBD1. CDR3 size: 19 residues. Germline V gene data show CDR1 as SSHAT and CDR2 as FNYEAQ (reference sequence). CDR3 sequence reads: CASITLGQGITARIQPQHF. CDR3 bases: TGTGCTAGCATCACCCTGGGACAGGGAATTACCGCACGAATTCAGCCCCAGCATTTT.

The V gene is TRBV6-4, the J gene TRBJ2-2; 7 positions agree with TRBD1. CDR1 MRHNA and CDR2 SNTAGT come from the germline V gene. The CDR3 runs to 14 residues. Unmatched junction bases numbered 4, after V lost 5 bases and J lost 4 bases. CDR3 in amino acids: CASSLTGVTGELFF. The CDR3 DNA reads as TGTGCCAGCAGTTTAACAGGGGTCACCGGGGAGCTGTTTTTT.

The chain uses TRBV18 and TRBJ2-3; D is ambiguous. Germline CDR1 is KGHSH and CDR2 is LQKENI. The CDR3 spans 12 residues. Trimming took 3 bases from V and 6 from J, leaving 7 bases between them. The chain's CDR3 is CASSPDFDTQYF. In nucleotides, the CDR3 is TGTGCCAGCTCACCCGACTTTGATACGCAGTATTTT.

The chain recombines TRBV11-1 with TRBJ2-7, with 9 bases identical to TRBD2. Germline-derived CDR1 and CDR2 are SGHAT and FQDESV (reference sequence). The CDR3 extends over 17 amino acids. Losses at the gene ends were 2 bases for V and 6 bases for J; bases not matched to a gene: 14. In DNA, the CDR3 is TGTGCCAGCAGCTTAAAGACTAGCGGTCAAGGGAGAGCCGAGCAGTACTTC. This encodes CASSLKTSGQGRAEQYF.

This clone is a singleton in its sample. The CDR3 reads CASSPSPAVASKTQYF. The DNA of the CDR3 is TGCGCCAGCAGCCCCTCTCCAGCGGTCGCTTCAAAGACCCAGTACTTC. The chain joins TRBV4-3 to TRBJ2-5; D might be TRBD2 (5 bases). The CDR3 is made up of 16 amino acids. CDR1 is LGHNA, CDR2 YSLEER, per germline. V was pared by 4 bases and J by 6 bases, with 21 bases between.

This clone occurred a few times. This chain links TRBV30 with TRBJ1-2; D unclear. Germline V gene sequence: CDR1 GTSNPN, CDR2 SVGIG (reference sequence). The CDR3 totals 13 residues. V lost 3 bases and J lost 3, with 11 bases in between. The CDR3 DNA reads TGTGCCTGGAGGGAAGTACGGGACTATGGCTACACCTTC. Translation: CAWREVRDYGYTF.

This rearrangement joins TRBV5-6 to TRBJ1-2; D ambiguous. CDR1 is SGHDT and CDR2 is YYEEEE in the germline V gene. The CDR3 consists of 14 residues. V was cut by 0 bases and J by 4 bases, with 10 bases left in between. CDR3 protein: CASSLGHNRYGYTF. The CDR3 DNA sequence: TGTGCCAGCAGCTTGGGGCACAACCGCTATGGCTACACCTTC. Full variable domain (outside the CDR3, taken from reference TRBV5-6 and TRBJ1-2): DAGVTQSPTHLIKTRGQQVTLRCSPKSGHDTVSWYQQALGQGPQFIFQYYEEEERQRGNFPDRFSGHQFPNYSSELNVNALLLGDSALYLCASSLGHNRYGYTFGSGTRLTVV.

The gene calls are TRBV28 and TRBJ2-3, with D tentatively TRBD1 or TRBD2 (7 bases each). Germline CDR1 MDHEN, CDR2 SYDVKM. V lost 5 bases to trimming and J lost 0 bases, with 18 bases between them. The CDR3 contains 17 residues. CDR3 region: CASSGQGGRRSTDTQYF. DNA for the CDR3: TGTGCCAGCAGTGGCCAGGGGGGGAGAAGGAGCACAGATACGCAGTATTTT.